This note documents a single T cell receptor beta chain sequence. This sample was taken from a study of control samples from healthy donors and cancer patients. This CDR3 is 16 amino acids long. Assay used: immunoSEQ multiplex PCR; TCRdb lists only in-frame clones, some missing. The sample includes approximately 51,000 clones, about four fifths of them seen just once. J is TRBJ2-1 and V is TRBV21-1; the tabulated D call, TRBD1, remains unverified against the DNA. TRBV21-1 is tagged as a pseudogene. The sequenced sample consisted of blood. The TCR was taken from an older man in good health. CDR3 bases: TGTGCCAGCAGCCAAAAGGGGTCAGGTCCCGTCAATGAGCAGTTCTTC. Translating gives CASSQKGSGPVNEQFF.